This TCR beta chain came from a study of cytomegalovirus exposure and HLA in healthy donors. Trimming stripped 5 bases from V and 2 bases from J, with 12 bases between. The CDR3 is 13 residues long. CDR1 and CDR2 from the germline V gene are SQVTM and ANQGSEA. It was with 60 Vbeta and 13 Jbeta primers that the PCR ran. Only in-frame clones appear in the TCRdb table, and some are missing; sequencing was by immunoSEQ multiplex PCR. The table lists more than 200,000 clones, around 85% of them singletons. The sequence came from a girl between 2 and 10 years old in good health and CMV-seronegative. What was sequenced was PBMCs. The genes are TRBV29-1 and TRBJ2-5; D is perhaps TRBD1 (6 bases). Here the CDR3 reads CSVRRQVQETQYF. Here the CDR3 DNA reads TGCAGCGTTCGACGACAGGTACAAGAGACCCAGTACTTC.